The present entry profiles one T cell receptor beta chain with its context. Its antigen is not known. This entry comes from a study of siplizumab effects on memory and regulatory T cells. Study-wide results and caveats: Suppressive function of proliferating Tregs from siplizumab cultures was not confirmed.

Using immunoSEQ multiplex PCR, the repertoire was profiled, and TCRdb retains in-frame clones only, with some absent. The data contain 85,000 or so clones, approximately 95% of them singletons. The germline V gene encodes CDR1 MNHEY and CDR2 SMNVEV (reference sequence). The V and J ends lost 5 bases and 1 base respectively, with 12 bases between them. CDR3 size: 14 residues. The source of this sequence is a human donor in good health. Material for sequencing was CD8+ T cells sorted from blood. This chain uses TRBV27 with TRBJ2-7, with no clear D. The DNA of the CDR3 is TGTGCCAGCAGTCTCGCCTTGGGTTCCTACGAGCAGTACTTC. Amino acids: CASSLALGSYEQYF.